A selection of T cell receptor beta chains follows, all from one sample in a study of T cells in localized non-small cell lung cancer. The repertoire was sequenced with immunoSEQ multiplex PCR; TCRdb's copy has only in-frame clones and lacks some. The sample records roughly 30,000 clones, approximately 90% being singletons. The sequenced sample was peripheral blood, obtained before any cancer treatment. Receptors were obtained from a woman between 18 and 50 years old with stage I lung adenocarcinoma. Each CDR3 is given with its conserved first and last residue. Each record gives: V gene, D gene, clone size, J gene, CDR3 DNA, CDR3 protein. The D gene is left open where the match is weak. Where a row states a size, it is once, few, many or the class of an expanded clone; other rows omit it.

v_gene: TRBV7-8; d_gene: TRBD2; abundance: -; j_gene: TRBJ2-7; CDR3nt: TGTGCCAGCACCATTAGAGGGGCTAGCGGGGCATCACCCTACGAGCAGTACTTC; CDR3aa: CASTIRGASGASPYEQYF
v_gene: TRBV27; d_gene: -; abundance: -; j_gene: TRBJ2-1; CDR3nt: TGTGCCAGCAGTTTTCAAATTACAGGGTGGAACAATGAGCAGTTCTTC; CDR3aa: CASSFQITGWNNEQFF
v_gene: TRBV10-1; d_gene: -; abundance: -; j_gene: TRBJ1-2; CDR3nt: TGCGCCAGCAGTGAGGGGGGCGCGGATGTCGGTGGCTACACCTTC; CDR3aa: CASSEGGADVGGYTF
v_gene: TRBV6-5; d_gene: TRBD1; abundance: -; j_gene: TRBJ2-7; CDR3nt: TGTGCCAGCAGTTACTCAGGACAGGAAGCCTACGAGCAGTACTTC; CDR3aa: CASSYSGQEAYEQYF
v_gene: TRBV19; d_gene: TRBD1; abundance: once; j_gene: TRBJ1-5; CDR3nt: TGTGCCAGTACGGTAAGACAGGGAAATCAGCCCCAGCATTTT; CDR3aa: CASTVRQGNQPQHF
v_gene: TRBV5-6; d_gene: TRBD1; abundance: -; j_gene: TRBJ2-7; CDR3nt: TGTGCCAGCAGCTGGGGACAGGGGAGCTCCTACGAGCAGTACTTC; CDR3aa: CASSWGQGSSYEQYF
v_gene: TRBV2; d_gene: -; abundance: -; j_gene: TRBJ2-1; CDR3nt: TGTGCCAGCAGTGCCAACAATGAGCAGTTCTTC; CDR3aa: CASSANNEQFF
v_gene: TRBV6-1; d_gene: TRBD1; abundance: -; j_gene: TRBJ1-6; CDR3nt: TGTGCCAGTGGGAGGGACAGGGGGAATTCACCCCTCCACTTT; CDR3aa: CASGRDRGNSPLHF
v_gene: TRBV5-1; d_gene: TRBD1; abundance: -; j_gene: TRBJ1-4; CDR3nt: TGCGCCAGCAGCTTGGGGGGACAGATTAATGAAAAACTGTTTTTT; CDR3aa: CASSLGGQINEKLFF
v_gene: TRBV2; d_gene: TRBD2; abundance: -; j_gene: TRBJ2-1; CDR3nt: TGTGCCAGCAGGGGACTAGCGGGAGTCAACGAGCAGTTCTTC; CDR3aa: CASRGLAGVNEQFF
v_gene: TRBV7-2; d_gene: TRBD2; abundance: -; j_gene: TRBJ2-1; CDR3nt: TGTGCCAGCAGCTCATATGGACAGCGGGAGCGGAATGAGCAGTTCTTC; CDR3aa: CASSSYGQRERNEQFF
v_gene: TRBV29-1; d_gene: -; abundance: -; j_gene: TRBJ2-7; CDR3nt: TGCAGCGTTGGGACGGTATTCTACGAGCAGTACTTC; CDR3aa: CSVGTVFYEQYF
v_gene: TRBV29-1; d_gene: TRBD2; abundance: -; j_gene: TRBJ2-3; CDR3nt: TGCAGCGTTGAGGGGTCTAGCGGGGAGTCCACAGATACGCAGTATTTT; CDR3aa: CSVEGSSGESTDTQYF
v_gene: TRBV7-9; d_gene: -; abundance: -; j_gene: TRBJ1-5; CDR3nt: TGTGCCAGCAGCTTAGATAGGGTCGGCAATCAGCCCCAGCATTTT; CDR3aa: CASSLDRVGNQPQHF
v_gene: TRBV29-1; d_gene: -; abundance: -; j_gene: TRBJ1-5; CDR3nt: TGCAGCGTCGGACAGCCGAATCAGCCCCAGCATTTT; CDR3aa: CSVGQPNQPQHF
v_gene: TRBV4-3; d_gene: -; abundance: -; j_gene: TRBJ1-2; CDR3nt: TGCGCCAGCAGCCAAGAGTCAGCAGATAACTATGGCTACACCTTC; CDR3aa: CASSQESADNYGYTF
v_gene: TRBV28; d_gene: -; abundance: -; j_gene: TRBJ2-5; CDR3nt: TGTGCCAGCAGTCCCCTGGGGGCTATACAAGAGACCCAGTACTTC; CDR3aa: CASSPLGAIQETQYF
v_gene: TRBV7-9; d_gene: TRBD1; abundance: -; j_gene: TRBJ2-5; CDR3nt: TGTGCCAGCAACCAACAGGGGCGGGAGACCCAGTACTTC; CDR3aa: CASNQQGRETQYF
v_gene: TRBV11-2; d_gene: -; abundance: -; j_gene: TRBJ2-3; CDR3nt: TGTGCCAGCAGCTTAAGCGTGGCCCGACAAAATACGCAGTATTTT; CDR3aa: CASSLSVARQNTQYF
v_gene: TRBV7-9; d_gene: -; abundance: -; j_gene: TRBJ2-2; CDR3nt: TGTGCCAGCGACCCCTCGGAAGGGCCGAACGGGGAGCTGTTTTTT; CDR3aa: CASDPSEGPNGELFF
v_gene: TRBV7-6; d_gene: TRBD2; abundance: -; j_gene: TRBJ2-7; CDR3nt: TGTGCCAGCAGCTTTACTAGCGGGAGTGGGTACGAGCAGTACTTC; CDR3aa: CASSFTSGSGYEQYF
v_gene: TRBV7-9; d_gene: -; abundance: once; j_gene: TRBJ1-3; CDR3nt: TGTGCCAGCACCGTGACCCCCTCTGGAAACACCATATATTTT; CDR3aa: CASTVTPSGNTIYF
v_gene: TRBV29-1; d_gene: -; abundance: -; j_gene: TRBJ2-2; CDR3nt: TGCAGCGTTGGTTCCCCCTTCACCGGGGAGCTGTTTTTT; CDR3aa: CSVGSPFTGELFF
v_gene: TRBV7-9; d_gene: -; abundance: few; j_gene: TRBJ1-1; CDR3nt: TGTGCCAGCAGCTTATCTAGTTCTGAAGCTTTCTTT; CDR3aa: CASSLSSSEAFF
v_gene: TRBV9; d_gene: -; abundance: -; j_gene: TRBJ2-5; CDR3nt: TGTGCCAGCGGGGAGGGGGGCCTGCGGGAGACCCAGTACTTC; CDR3aa: CASGEGGLRETQYF
v_gene: TRBV6-5; d_gene: -; abundance: -; j_gene: TRBJ2-2; CDR3nt: TGTGCCAGCAGTCCTTCAGATCGATTTTCCGGGGAGCTGTTTTTT; CDR3aa: CASSPSDRFSGELFF
v_gene: TRBV7-2; d_gene: TRBD2; abundance: -; j_gene: TRBJ2-3; CDR3nt: TGTGCCAGCAGCCCCTGGTCTAGCGGGAGGAGGACTGATACGCAGTATTTT; CDR3aa: CASSPWSSGRRTDTQYF
v_gene: TRBV16; d_gene: -; abundance: -; j_gene: TRBJ1-2; CDR3nt: TGTGCCAGCAGCCAATTGGGAGTGAATGGCTACACCTTC; CDR3aa: CASSQLGVNGYTF
v_gene: TRBV5-1; d_gene: TRBD2; abundance: -; j_gene: TRBJ2-1; CDR3nt: TGCGCCAGCACAACTAGCGGGGTTGCCTACAATGAGCAGTTCTTC; CDR3aa: CASTTSGVAYNEQFF
v_gene: TRBV28; d_gene: -; abundance: -; j_gene: TRBJ2-7; CDR3nt: TGTGCCAGCAGTCAGCATGGACAGTTTTCCTACGAGCAGTACTTC; CDR3aa: CASSQHGQFSYEQYF
v_gene: TRBV11-2; d_gene: -; abundance: -; j_gene: TRBJ2-2; CDR3nt: TGTGCCAGCAGCTCCTCCCTCGTTACGAACACCGGGGAGCTGTTTTTT; CDR3aa: CASSSSLVTNTGELFF
v_gene: TRBV27; d_gene: -; abundance: -; j_gene: TRBJ1-4; CDR3nt: TGTGCCAGCAGTTTATCCTCAACTAATGAAAAACTGTTTTTT; CDR3aa: CASSLSSTNEKLFF
v_gene: TRBV6-6; d_gene: TRBD2; abundance: -; j_gene: TRBJ2-7; CDR3nt: TGTGCCAGCAGCCACCTGGCTAGCGGGAAAGGGCAGTACTTC; CDR3aa: CASSHLASGKGQYF
v_gene: TRBV19; d_gene: -; abundance: -; j_gene: TRBJ1-1; CDR3nt: TGTGCCAGTAGTATATTCCGTGGTGGGGGGATGAACACTGAAGCTTTCTTT; CDR3aa: CASSIFRGGGMNTEAFF
v_gene: TRBV27; d_gene: -; abundance: -; j_gene: TRBJ1-2; CDR3nt: TGTGCCAGCAGTCTAAAGGACGGAACTTACTACACCTTC; CDR3aa: CASSLKDGTYYTF
v_gene: TRBV7-2; d_gene: -; abundance: -; j_gene: TRBJ2-7; CDR3nt: TGTGCCAGCAGCTTAAATGGAGGGTGGAACTACGAGCAGTACTTC; CDR3aa: CASSLNGGWNYEQYF
v_gene: TRBV9; d_gene: -; abundance: -; j_gene: TRBJ2-4; CDR3nt: TGTGCCAGCAGCGTAGACCCTAAAAACATTCAGTACTTC; CDR3aa: CASSVDPKNIQYF
v_gene: TRBV5-6; d_gene: -; abundance: -; j_gene: TRBJ2-1; CDR3nt: TGTGCCAGCAGCTTCTCTTCAGGCTCCTACAATGAGCAGTTCTTC; CDR3aa: CASSFSSGSYNEQFF
v_gene: TRBV5-4; d_gene: TRBD1; abundance: -; j_gene: TRBJ2-7; CDR3nt: TGTGCCAGCAGCTTGGAGGCAGGGGGCTTTCCCTACGAGCAGTACTTC; CDR3aa: CASSLEAGGFPYEQYF
v_gene: TRBV28; d_gene: -; abundance: -; j_gene: TRBJ2-7; CDR3nt: TGTGCCAGCAGACTTCACTACGAGCAGTACTTC; CDR3aa: CASRLHYEQYF
v_gene: TRBV5-1; d_gene: -; abundance: -; j_gene: TRBJ2-3; CDR3nt: TGCGCCAGCAAGAGCACAGATACGCAGTATTTT; CDR3aa: CASKSTDTQYF
v_gene: TRBV19; d_gene: -; abundance: -; j_gene: TRBJ1-5; CDR3nt: TGTGCCAGTAGTATAGAGGAGGGGTCCTATCAGCCCCAGCATTTT; CDR3aa: CASSIEEGSYQPQHF
v_gene: TRBV2; d_gene: -; abundance: once; j_gene: TRBJ2-1; CDR3nt: TGTGCCAGCAGTGACAGGGCATCGGGATGGGATGAGCAGTTCTTC; CDR3aa: CASSDRASGWDEQFF
v_gene: TRBV5-6; d_gene: -; abundance: -; j_gene: TRBJ1-3; CDR3nt: TGTGCCAGCAGCCACGATTGGAACTCTGGAAACACCATATATTTT; CDR3aa: CASSHDWNSGNTIYF
v_gene: TRBV2; d_gene: -; abundance: -; j_gene: TRBJ2-2; CDR3nt: TGTGCCAGCAGACTTATAACAGGGAACACCGGGGAGCTGTTTTTT; CDR3aa: CASRLITGNTGELFF
v_gene: TRBV15; d_gene: TRBD1; abundance: -; j_gene: TRBJ2-7; CDR3nt: TGTGCCACCAGAGATGGGGGACAGGGTCGGTACGAGCAGTACTTC; CDR3aa: CATRDGGQGRYEQYF
v_gene: TRBV19; d_gene: -; abundance: -; j_gene: TRBJ2-6; CDR3nt: TGTGCCAGTAGAGGGGTAGATTTCGGGGCCAACGTCCTGACTTTC; CDR3aa: CASRGVDFGANVLTF
v_gene: TRBV28; d_gene: TRBD1; abundance: -; j_gene: TRBJ2-7; CDR3nt: TGTGCCAGCAGTCAAACAGGACAGGGGGCAGGCGAGCAGTACTTC; CDR3aa: CASSQTGQGAGEQYF
v_gene: TRBV25-1; d_gene: TRBD1; abundance: -; j_gene: TRBJ2-7; CDR3nt: TGTGCCAGCACACAGGGGGCGCGGGACGAGCAGTACTTC; CDR3aa: CASTQGARDEQYF
v_gene: TRBV29-1; d_gene: TRBD2; abundance: -; j_gene: TRBJ2-5; CDR3nt: TGCAGCGTTGGGGGGGGTGAAGAGACCCAGTACTTC; CDR3aa: CSVGGGEETQYF
v_gene: TRBV18; d_gene: TRBD1; abundance: -; j_gene: TRBJ1-1; CDR3nt: TGTGCCAGCTCACCGGGACAGGATGTTGAAGCTTTCTTT; CDR3aa: CASSPGQDVEAFF
v_gene: TRBV6-5; d_gene: -; abundance: -; j_gene: TRBJ1-2; CDR3nt: TGTGCCAGCAGTAACGGACACCACTATGGCTACACCTTC; CDR3aa: CASSNGHHYGYTF
v_gene: TRBV5-4; d_gene: TRBD1; abundance: -; j_gene: TRBJ2-6; CDR3nt: TGTGCCAGCAGCTTGAAGGGACAGGCTATCTCTGGGGCCAACGTCCTGACTTTC; CDR3aa: CASSLKGQAISGANVLTF